The TCR beta chain under discussion was sequenced for a study of T-cell reconstitution after alpha-beta-depleted transplantation in children. The germline CDR1 and CDR2 sequences are SGHRS and YFSETQ. Trimming removed 4 bases from V and 8 bases from J; junction bases left unmatched: 15. CDR3 length equals 16 residues. This clonotype came up a few times. Unique molecular identifiers featured in how the TCRbeta library was prepared. Using its own MiXCR run on the PCR reads, TCRdb lists one record per CDR3 protein. The repertoire consists of around 600,000 distinct CDR3 sequences, with approximately 17% occurring once and the leading ten covering approximately 1%.

The sequence was obtained from a human donor who donated a stem cell graft to a child with acute myeloid leukemia. The sequenced sample was PBMCs from the stem cell graft donor, obtained from the stem cell graft. This chain joins TRBV5-1 and TRBJ2-1; 7 nucleotides agree with TRBD1. CDR3 sequence: CASSPDGQDSLDEQFF. Written as DNA, the CDR3 is TGCGCCAGCAGCCCGGACGGACAGGATTCATTGGATGAGCAGTTCTTC.